This T cell receptor (beta chain) was sequenced in a study of OX40 agonist ivuxolimab in advanced cancers. In regard to this clone: Its antigen is unidentified.

Study-wide findings and caveats: Both blood CD4+ and CD8+ T cells showed clonal growth by week 6 at 0.1 to 3.0 mg/kg.

The method was immunoSEQ multiplex PCR; TCRdb's version includes in-frame clones alone and lacks a portion of them. This table holds 50,000 or so clones, 85% to 95% found once. Per germline, CDR1 SGHTS and CDR2 YDEGEE. V dropped 9 bases and J dropped 5; count of bases not matched to a gene: 7. CDR3 length: 12 amino acids. The receptor was derived from an adult with an advanced solid tumor such as melanoma, head and neck, liver or kidney cancer. The V call is TRBV5-8, the J call TRBJ2-7; TRBD2 matches 8 bases. The material sequenced was CD4+ or CD8+ T cells sorted from blood, taken in a trial of the OX40 agonist ivuxolimab. CDR3 sequence: CAKRGGYNEQYF. In DNA, the CDR3 is TGTGCCAAGCGCGGGGGGTACAACGAGCAGTACTTC.